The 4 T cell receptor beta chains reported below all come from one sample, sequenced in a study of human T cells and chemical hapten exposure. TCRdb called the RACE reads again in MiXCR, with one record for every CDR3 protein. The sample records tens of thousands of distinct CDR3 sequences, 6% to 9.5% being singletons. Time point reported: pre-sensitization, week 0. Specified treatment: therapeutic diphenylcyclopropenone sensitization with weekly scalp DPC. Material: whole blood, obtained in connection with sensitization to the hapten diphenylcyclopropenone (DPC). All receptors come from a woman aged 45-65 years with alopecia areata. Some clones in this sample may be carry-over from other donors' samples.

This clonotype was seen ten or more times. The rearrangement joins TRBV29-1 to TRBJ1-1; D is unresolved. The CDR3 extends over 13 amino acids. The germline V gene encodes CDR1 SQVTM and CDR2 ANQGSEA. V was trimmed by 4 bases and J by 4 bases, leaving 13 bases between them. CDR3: CSVGLEGVTEAFF. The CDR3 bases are TGCAGCGTTGGCCTTGAGGGCGTCACTGAAGCTTTCTTT.

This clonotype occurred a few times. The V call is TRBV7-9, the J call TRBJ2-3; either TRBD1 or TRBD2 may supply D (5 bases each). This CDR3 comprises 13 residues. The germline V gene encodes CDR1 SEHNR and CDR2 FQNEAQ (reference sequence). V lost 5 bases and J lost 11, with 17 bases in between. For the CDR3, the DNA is TGTGCCAGCAGCCCTTCTGGCAGGGACCTGCAGTATTTT. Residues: CASSPSGRDLQYF.

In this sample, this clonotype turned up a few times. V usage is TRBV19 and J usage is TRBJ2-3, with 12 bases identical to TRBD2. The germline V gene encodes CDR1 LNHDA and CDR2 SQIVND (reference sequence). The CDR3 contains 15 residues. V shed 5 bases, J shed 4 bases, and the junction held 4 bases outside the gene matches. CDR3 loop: CASSATSGSADTQYF. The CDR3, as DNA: TGTGCCAGTAGTGCGACTAGCGGGAGTGCAGATACGCAGTATTTT.

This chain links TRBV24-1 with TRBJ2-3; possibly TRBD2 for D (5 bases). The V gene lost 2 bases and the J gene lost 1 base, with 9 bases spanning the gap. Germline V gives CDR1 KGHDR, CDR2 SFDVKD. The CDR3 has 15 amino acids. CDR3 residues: CATSDWGAGTDTQYF. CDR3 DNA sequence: TGTGCCACCAGTGATTGGGGAGCCGGCACAGATACGCAGTATTTT.